This T cell receptor (beta chain) was captured by sequencing in a study of shared T cell receptors in the human thymus. Produced via immunoSEQ multiplex PCR; TCRdb's table is partial and in-frame only. The sample carries 450,000 to 650,000 clones, 78% recorded once. Trimming removed 8 bases at V and 9 bases at J, with 17 bases between. This CDR3 region has 12 residues. Germline values: CDR1 MNHNY, CDR2 SVGAGI (reference sequence). This same sample was also taken into another study, of human thymus T cells. That source notes: Resections removed during corrective heart surgery provided the thymus tissue used. Related research described thymic repertoires that were highly overlapping among unrelated individuals.

This TCR was recovered from a boy less than two years old with a congenital heart defect. V gene TRBV6-6 combines with J gene TRBJ2-7; weak D call: TRBD1 (6 bases). The sample was thymocytes. Written as DNA, the CDR3 is TGTGCCAGCCGCCCGGGACACCTTGGGCAGTACTTC. Translation: CASRPGHLGQYF.